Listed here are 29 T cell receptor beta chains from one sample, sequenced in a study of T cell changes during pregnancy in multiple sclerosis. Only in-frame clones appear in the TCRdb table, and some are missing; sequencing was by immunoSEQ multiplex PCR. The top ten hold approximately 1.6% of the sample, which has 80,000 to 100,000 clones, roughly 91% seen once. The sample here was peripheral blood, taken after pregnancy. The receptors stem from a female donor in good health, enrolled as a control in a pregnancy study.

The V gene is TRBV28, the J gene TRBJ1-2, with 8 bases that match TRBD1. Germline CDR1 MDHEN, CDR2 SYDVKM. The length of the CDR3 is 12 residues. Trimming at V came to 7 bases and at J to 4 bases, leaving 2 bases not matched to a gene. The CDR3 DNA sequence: TGTGCCAGCACGACAGGGGCCTATGGCTACACCTTC. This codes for CASTTGAYGYTF.

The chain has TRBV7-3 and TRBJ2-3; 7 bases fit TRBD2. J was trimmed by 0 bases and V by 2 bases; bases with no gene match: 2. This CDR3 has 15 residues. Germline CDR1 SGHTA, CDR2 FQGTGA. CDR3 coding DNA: TGTGCCAGCAGCTTAGCGGGGGTGAGCACAGATACGCAGTATTTT. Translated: CASSLAGVSTDTQYF.

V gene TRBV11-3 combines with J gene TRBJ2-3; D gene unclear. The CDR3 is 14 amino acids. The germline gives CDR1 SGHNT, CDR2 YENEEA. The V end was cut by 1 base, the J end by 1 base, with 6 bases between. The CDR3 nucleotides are TGTGCCAGCAGCTTAGTAGCAGGCACAGATACGCAGTATTTT. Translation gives CASSLVAGTDTQYF.

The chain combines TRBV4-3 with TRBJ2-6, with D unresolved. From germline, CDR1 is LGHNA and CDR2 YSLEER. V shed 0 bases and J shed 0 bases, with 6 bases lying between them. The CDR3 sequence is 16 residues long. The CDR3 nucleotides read TGCGCCAGCAGCCAAGAGTCCGGCTCTGGGGCCAACGTCCTGACTTTC. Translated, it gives CASSQESGSGANVLTF.

CDR3 loop: CASSLSGGNQETQYF. The DNA for the CDR3 is TGTGCCAGCAGCTTAAGTGGAGGCAACCAAGAGACCCAGTACTTC. The chain uses TRBV7-8 and TRBJ2-5, with a tentative D call TRBD2 (5 bases). This CDR3 is 15 amino acids long. In germline, CDR1 is SGHVS, CDR2 FQNEAQ. Trimming cost V 2 bases and J 0 bases, with 10 bases left between them.

Here the CDR3 reads CASSPGLDSTEAFF. The CDR3 nucleotides read TGTGCCAGTAGTCCAGGACTGGACTCTACTGAAGCTTTCTTT. The rearrangement links TRBV19 to TRBJ1-1; D is unclear. Germline values: CDR1 LNHDA, CDR2 SQIVND (reference sequence). V lost 5 bases and J lost 5, with 15 bases in between. The CDR3 loop spans 14 amino acids.

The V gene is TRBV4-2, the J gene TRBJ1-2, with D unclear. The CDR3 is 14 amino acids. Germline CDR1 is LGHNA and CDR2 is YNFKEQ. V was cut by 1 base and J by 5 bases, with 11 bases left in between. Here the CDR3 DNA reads TGTGCCAGCAGCCAAGTCGGGGAGGTGTATGGCTACACCTTC. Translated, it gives CASSQVGEVYGYTF.

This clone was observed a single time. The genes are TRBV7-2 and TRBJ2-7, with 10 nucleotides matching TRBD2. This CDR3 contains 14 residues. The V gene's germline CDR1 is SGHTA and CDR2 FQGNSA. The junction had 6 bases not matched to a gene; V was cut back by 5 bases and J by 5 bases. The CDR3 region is CASSVRLAGHEQYF. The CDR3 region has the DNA TGTGCCAGCAGCGTACGACTAGCGGGCCACGAGCAGTACTTC. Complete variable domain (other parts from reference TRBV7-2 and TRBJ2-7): GAGVSQSPSNKVTEKGKDVELRCDPISGHTALYWYRQSLGQGLEFLIYFQGNSAPDKSGLPSDRFSAERTGGSVSTLTIQRTQQEDSAVYLCASSVRLAGHEQYFGPGTRLTVT.

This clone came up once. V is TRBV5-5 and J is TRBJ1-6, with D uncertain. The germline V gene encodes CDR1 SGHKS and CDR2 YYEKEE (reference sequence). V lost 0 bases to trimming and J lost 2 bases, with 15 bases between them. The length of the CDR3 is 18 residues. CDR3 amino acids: CASSLDTNLAAYNSPLHF. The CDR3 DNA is TGTGCCAGCAGCTTGGACACAAATCTAGCCGCCTATAATTCACCCCTCCACTTT.

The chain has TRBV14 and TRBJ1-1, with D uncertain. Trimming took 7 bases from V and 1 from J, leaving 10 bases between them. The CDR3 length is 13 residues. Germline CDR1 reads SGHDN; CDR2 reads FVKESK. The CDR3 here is CASNRDSNTEAFF. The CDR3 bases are TGTGCCAGCAACCGGGATTCGAACACTGAAGCTTTCTTT. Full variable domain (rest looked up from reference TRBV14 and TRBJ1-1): EAGVTQFPSHSVIEKGQTVTLRCDPISGHDNLYWYRRVMGKEIKFLLHFVKESKQDESGMPNNRFLAERTGGTYSTLKVQPAELEDSGVYFCASNRDSNTEAFFGQGTRLTVV.

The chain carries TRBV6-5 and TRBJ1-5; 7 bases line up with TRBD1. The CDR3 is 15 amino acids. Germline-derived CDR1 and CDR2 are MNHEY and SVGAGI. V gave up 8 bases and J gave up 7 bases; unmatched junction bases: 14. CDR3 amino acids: CASRPRADREQPQHF. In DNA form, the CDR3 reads TGTGCCAGCCGACCCCGTGCCGACAGGGAGCAGCCCCAGCATTTT.

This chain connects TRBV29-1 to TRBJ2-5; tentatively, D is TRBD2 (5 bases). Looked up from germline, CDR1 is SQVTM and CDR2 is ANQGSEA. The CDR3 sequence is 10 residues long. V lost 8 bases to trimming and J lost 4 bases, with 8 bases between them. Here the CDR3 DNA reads TGCAGCACTAGGAGAGAGACCCAGTACTTC. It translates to CSTRRETQYF.

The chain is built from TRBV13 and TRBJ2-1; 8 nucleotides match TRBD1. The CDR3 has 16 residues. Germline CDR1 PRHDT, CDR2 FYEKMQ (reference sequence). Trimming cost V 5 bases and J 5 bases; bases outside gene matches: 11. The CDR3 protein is CASSTWTGNLNNEQFF. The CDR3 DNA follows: TGTGCCAGCAGCACCTGGACAGGGAATCTCAACAATGAGCAGTTCTTC.

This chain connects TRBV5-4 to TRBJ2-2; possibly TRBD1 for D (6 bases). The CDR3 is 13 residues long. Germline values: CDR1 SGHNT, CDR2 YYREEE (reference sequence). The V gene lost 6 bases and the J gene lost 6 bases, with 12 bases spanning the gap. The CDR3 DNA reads TGTGCCAGCACTCACAGGGCCGCCGGGGAGCTGTTTTTT. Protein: CASTHRAAGELFF.

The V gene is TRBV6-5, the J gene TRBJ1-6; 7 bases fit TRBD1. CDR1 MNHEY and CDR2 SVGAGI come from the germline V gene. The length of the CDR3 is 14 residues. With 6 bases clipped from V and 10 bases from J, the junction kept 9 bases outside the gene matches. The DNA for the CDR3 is TGTGCCAGCAGGGAACACAGGGGCGGATCACCCCTCCACTTT. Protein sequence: CASREHRGGSPLHF.

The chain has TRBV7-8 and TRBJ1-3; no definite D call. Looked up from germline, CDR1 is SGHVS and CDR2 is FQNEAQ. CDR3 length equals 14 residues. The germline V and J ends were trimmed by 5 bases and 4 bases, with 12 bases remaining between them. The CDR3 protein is CASSPSGVGNTIYF. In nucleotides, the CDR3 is TGTGCCAGCAGCCCATCGGGAGTAGGAAACACCATATATTTT.

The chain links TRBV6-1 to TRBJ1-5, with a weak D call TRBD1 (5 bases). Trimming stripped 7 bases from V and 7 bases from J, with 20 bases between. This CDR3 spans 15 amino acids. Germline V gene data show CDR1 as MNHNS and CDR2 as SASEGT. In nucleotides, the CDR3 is TGTGCCAGCAAGGGTATTAGACAGAGTGGCCAGCCCCAGCATTTT. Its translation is CASKGIRQSGQPQHF.

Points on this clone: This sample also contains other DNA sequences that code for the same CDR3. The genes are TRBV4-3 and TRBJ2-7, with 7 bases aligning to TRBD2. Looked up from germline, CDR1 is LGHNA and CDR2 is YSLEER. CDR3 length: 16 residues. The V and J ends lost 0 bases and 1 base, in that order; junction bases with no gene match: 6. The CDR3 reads CASSQDWGGGSYEQYF. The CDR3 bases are TGCGCCAGCAGCCAAGATTGGGGGGGAGGGTCCTACGAGCAGTACTTC.

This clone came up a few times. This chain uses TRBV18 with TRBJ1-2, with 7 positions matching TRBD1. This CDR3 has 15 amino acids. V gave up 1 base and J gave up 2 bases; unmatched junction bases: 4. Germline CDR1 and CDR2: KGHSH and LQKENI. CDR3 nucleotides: TGTGCCAGCTCACCACGACAGGGACCCAACTATGGCTACACCTTC. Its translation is CASSPRQGPNYGYTF.

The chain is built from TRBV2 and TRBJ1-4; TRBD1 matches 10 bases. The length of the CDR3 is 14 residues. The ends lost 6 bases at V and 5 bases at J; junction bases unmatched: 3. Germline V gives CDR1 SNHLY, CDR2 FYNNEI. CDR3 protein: CASRGTGVNEKLFF. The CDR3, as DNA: TGTGCCAGCAGGGGGACAGGGGTGAATGAAAAACTGTTTTTT.

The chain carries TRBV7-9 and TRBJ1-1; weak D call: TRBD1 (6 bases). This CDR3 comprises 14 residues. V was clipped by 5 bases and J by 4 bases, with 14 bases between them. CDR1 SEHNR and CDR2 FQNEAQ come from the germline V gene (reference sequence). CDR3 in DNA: TGTGCCAGCAGCCCGATCTGGGGGCCCACTGAAGCTTTCTTT. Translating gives CASSPIWGPTEAFF.

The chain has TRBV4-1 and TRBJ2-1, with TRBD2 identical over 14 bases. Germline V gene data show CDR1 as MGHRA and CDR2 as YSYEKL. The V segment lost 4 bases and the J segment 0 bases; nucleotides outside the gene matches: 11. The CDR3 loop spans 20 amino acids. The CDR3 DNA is TGCGCCAGCAGCCGCTCCGGGACTAGCGGGGGCCCGAGCTCCTACAATGAGCAGTTCTTC. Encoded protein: CASSRSGTSGGPSSYNEQFF.

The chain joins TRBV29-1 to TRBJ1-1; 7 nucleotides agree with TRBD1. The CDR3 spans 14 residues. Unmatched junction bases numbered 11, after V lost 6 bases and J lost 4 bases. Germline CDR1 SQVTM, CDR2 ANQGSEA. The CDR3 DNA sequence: TGCAGCGTCTATGACAGGGCGGGCGTCACTGAAGCTTTCTTT. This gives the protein CSVYDRAGVTEAFF.

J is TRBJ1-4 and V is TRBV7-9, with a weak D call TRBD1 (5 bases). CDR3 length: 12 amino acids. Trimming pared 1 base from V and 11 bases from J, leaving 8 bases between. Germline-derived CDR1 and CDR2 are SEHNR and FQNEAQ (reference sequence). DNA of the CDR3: TGTGCCAGCAGCTTAGACGGGGGTAAACTGTTTTTT. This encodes CASSLDGGKLFF.

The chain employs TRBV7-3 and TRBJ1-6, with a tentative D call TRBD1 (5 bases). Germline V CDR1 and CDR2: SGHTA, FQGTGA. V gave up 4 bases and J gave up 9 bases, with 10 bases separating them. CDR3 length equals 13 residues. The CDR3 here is CASSSAGPSPLHF. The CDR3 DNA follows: TGTGCCAGCAGCTCCGCAGGGCCTTCACCCCTCCACTTT.

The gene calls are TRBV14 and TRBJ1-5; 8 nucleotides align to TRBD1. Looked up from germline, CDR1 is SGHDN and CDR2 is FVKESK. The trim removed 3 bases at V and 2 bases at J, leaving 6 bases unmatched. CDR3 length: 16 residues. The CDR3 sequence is CASSQSTGAGNQPQHF. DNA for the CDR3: TGTGCCAGCAGCCAGTCGACAGGGGCGGGCAATCAGCCCCAGCATTTT. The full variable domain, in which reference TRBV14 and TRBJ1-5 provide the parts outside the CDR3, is EAGVTQFPSHSVIEKGQTVTLRCDPISGHDNLYWYRRVMGKEIKFLLHFVKESKQDESGMPNNRFLAERTGGTYSTLKVQPAELEDSGVYFCASSQSTGAGNQPQHFGDGTRLSIL.

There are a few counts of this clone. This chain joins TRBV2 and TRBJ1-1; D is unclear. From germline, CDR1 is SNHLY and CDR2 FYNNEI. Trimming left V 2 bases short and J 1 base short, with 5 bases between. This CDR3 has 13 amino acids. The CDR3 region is CASSESGNTEAFF. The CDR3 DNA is TGTGCCAGCAGTGAATCAGGGAACACTGAAGCTTTCTTT.

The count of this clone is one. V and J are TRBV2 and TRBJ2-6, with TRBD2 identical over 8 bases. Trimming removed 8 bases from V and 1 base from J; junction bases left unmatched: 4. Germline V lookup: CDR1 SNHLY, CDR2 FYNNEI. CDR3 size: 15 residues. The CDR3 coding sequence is TGTGCCAGCCTCCTAGCGGGTTCTGGGGCCAACGTCCTGACTTTC. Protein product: CASLLAGSGANVLTF.

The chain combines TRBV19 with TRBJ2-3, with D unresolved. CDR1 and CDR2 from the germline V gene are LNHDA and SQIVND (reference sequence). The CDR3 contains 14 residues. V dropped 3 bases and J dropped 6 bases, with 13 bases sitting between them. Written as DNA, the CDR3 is TGTGCCAGTAGTATGGGCCCGAAAAGTGATACGCAGTATTTT. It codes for CASSMGPKSDTQYF.